Described below is a single T cell receptor (beta chain) sequence and its context. These data originate in a study of blood T cell repertoires in COVID-19. Study-level background: Samples of COVID-19 (acute and convalescent) were obtained from the United States, Italy and Spain. Sample material is recorded as cDNA or gDNA derived from T cells, B-cell-depleted T cells, or PBMCs.

Repertoires were generated with immunoSEQ multiplex PCR, while TCRdb's copy carries only in-frame clones and drops some. The table has 300,000 to 400,000 clones, more than 75% seen once. Trimming pared 10 bases from V and 10 bases from J, leaving 17 bases between. The CDR3 spans 13 residues. Germline CDR1 reads MDHEN; CDR2 reads SYDVKM. Participant reports of clinical history set cohort assignment. Donors in Cohort 3 counted as recovered after two negative PCRs, clearance, or symptom resolution. This clonotype was obtained from a woman aged 25 to 39 who had recovered from COVID-19. The chain has TRBV28 and TRBJ1-6; possibly TRBD1 for D (5 bases). Specimen: PBMCs or T cells enriched from blood (not recorded which). The CDR3 here is CANSWGRDSPLHF. CDR3 DNA: TGTGCCAATTCGTGGGGGAGGGACTCACCCCTCCACTTT.